This T cell receptor (beta chain) was sequenced in a study of vaccination and CD4 T cells after COVID-19. Comment on this clonotype: The antigen is not known.

The Oncomine TCR Beta short-read assay was applied to DNA of cultured CD4+ T cells. From the PCR reads, TCRdb called clonotypes with MiXCR, one entry per CDR3 protein. The table shows 5,500 to 8,000 distinct CDR3 sequences, with roughly four fifths occurring only once. Germline trimming cut 1 base from V and 4 bases from J; bases unmatched to any gene: 17. The CDR3 is 19 residues long. CDR1 and CDR2 (germline): LGHNA, YSLEER. Treatment reported: roughly ten-day PBMC culture with coronavirus spike peptide pools or control peptides (ViraFEST assay). The receptor was isolated from a human donor who had recovered from COVID-19. The chain carries TRBV4-3 and TRBJ2-7, with 9 bases identical to TRBD2. Material: CD4+ T cells from blood, cultured in vitro. The CDR3 spells CASSQGPLELAGRGYEQYF. The CDR3 DNA is TGCGCCAGCAGCCAAGGCCCTTTAGAACTAGCGGGCCGTGGGTACGAGCAGTACTTC.